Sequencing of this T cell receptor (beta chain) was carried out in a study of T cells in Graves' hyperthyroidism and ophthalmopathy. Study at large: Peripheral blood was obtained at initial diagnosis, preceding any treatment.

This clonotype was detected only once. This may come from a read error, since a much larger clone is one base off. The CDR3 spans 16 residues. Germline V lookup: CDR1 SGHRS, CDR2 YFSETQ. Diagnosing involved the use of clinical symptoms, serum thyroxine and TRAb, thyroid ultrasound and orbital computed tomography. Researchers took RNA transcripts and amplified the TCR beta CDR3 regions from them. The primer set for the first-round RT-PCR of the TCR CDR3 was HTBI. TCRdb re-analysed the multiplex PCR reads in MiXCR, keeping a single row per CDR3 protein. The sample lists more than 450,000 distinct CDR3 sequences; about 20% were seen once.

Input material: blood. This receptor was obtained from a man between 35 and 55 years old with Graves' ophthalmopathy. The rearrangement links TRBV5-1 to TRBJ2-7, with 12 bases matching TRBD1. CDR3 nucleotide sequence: TGCGCCAGCAGCTTGGGGGGACAGGGGGCCGGTTACGAGCAGCACTTC. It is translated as CASSLGGQGAGYEQHF.